This TCR beta chain is from a study of T cells after yellow fever vaccination. Study conclusions and caveats: Overlap between CD4 and CD8 compartments was detected for a small share of clonotypes.

With regard to this clonotype: No antigen is known for it.

Researchers made TCR cDNA using 5'RACE template switching, and this step added a universal primer site and UMIs. Via MiXCR, TCRdb re-called the 5' RACE reads, giving one row per CDR3 protein. The sample has some 350,000 distinct CDR3 sequences, over 5% seen once. Trimming removed 1 base at V and 2 bases at J, with 9 bases between. CDR3 length equals 15 residues. The V gene's germline CDR1 is SGHRS and CDR2 YFSETQ. This TCR was sampled from a man aged 30 to 39 who received the YFV17D yellow fever vaccine. The chain links TRBV5-1 to TRBJ2-2, with a weak D call TRBD1 (6 bases). Sequencing used PBMCs, obtained 5 days after the yellow fever booster vaccination. The CDR3 nucleotides are TGCGCCAGCAGCTTGTCGGGACAAAACACCGGGGAGCTGTTTTTT. Protein product: CASSLSGQNTGELFF. The whole variable domain, filled in from reference TRBV5-1 and TRBJ2-2, reads KAGVTQTPRYLIKTRGQQVTLSCSPISGHRSVSWYQQTPGQGLQFLFEYFSETQRNKGNFPGRFSGRQFSNSRSEMNVSTLELGDSALYLCASSLSGQNTGELFFGEGSRLTVL.